This TCR beta chain was recorded in a study of regulatory T cells in long-lasting Graves disease. Only a few counts were recorded for this clonotype. Antigen unknown. General study points: It was possible that the small sample size reduced accuracy.

Time point indicated: persistent/refractory GD, antithyroid drugs over 5 years with positive TRAb. PBMCs provided the RNA from which the TCR library was made. As a group, patients came from one endocrinology department in Xi'an, China. EDTA tubes held Nine milliliters of peripheral blood from each patient. The germline V gene encodes CDR1 SGDLS and CDR2 YYNGEE. The CDR3 covers 16 residues. Trimming removed 0 bases from V and 2 bases from J, with 14 bases in between. With iRepertoire HTBI primers and Arm-PCR of CDR3 regions, TCR beta libraries were built. TCRdb recomputed calls from the multiplex PCR reads with MiXCR, one row per CDR3 protein. The table records a few hundred thousand distinct CDR3 sequences, about a quarter of them present only once.

The rearrangement joins TRBV9 to TRBJ2-5; TRBD1 might be the D (6 bases). Sequenced material: peripheral blood mononuclear cells (PBMCs), taken when the disease was refractory, from a patient treated with antithyroid drugs. The clonotype comes from a female donor with Graves disease. CDR3 nucleotide sequence: TGTGCCAGCAGCGTAGGAGGGGGACAAATACAAGAGACCCAGTACTTC. Translation gives CASSVGGGQIQETQYF.